The 28 T cell receptor beta chains in this list originate from one sample, sequenced in a study of blood T cell repertoires in COVID-19. TCRdb keeps only in-frame clones here, not all; method: immunoSEQ multiplex PCR. This table has a few hundred thousand clones, 80% to 90% appearing once. What was sequenced was PBMCs or T cells enriched from blood (not recorded which). The receptors shown here come from a man aged 25-45 years who had recovered from COVID-19.

As to this clone: This specimen includes other DNA sequences encoding the same CDR3. This chain connects TRBV3-1 (or the pseudogene TRBV3-2) to TRBJ1-3; D gene uncertain. The V gene's germline CDR1 is LGHDT and CDR2 YNNKEL (reference sequence). This CDR3 is 13 amino acids long. V was clipped by 3 bases and J by 0 bases, with 3 bases between them. CDR3 region: CASSQRSGNTIYF. CDR3 sequence (DNA): TGTGCCAGCAGCCAGCGCTCTGGAAACACCATATATTTT.

This sequence joins TRBV6-5 and TRBJ1-1; the D gene is possibly TRBD1 (6 bases). The germline V gene encodes CDR1 MNHEY and CDR2 SVGAGI. Trimming took 4 bases from V and 8 from J, leaving 11 bases between them. The CDR3 spans 12 residues. The CDR3: CASSFTGFEAFF. CDR3 DNA sequence: TGTGCCAGCAGTTTTACAGGGTTCGAAGCTTTCTTT.

The V gene is TRBV19, the J gene TRBJ2-2; no firm D call. V shed 5 bases and J shed 0 bases, with 13 bases lying between them. The germline V gene encodes CDR1 LNHDA and CDR2 SQIVND (reference sequence). CDR3 length: 16 amino acids. As DNA, the CDR3 is TGTGCCAGTAGTTCCCTAACAGCTTCGAACACCGGGGAGCTGTTTTTT. This codes for CASSSLTASNTGELFF.

The chain recombines TRBV5-1 with TRBJ2-1; 7 nucleotides match TRBD1. Germline values: CDR1 SGHRS, CDR2 YFSETQ. The ends lost 5 bases at V and 2 bases at J; junction bases unmatched: 4. The CDR3 has 14 amino acids. CDR3 DNA: TGCGCCAGCAGGACGACAGGGACCTACAATGAGCAGTTCTTC. Amino acid sequence: CASRTTGTYNEQFF.

The chain recombines TRBV4-1 with TRBJ1-2, with 10 bases identical to TRBD1. The J segment lost 5 bases and the V segment lost 5 bases, leaving 8 bases of the junction unmatched. Germline CDR1 reads MGHRA; CDR2 reads YSYEKL. CDR3 size: 15 residues. Here the CDR3 DNA reads TGCGCCAGCAGCGATTCGACAGGGGGCTCTTATGGCTACACCTTC. Its translation is CASSDSTGGSYGYTF.

The J gene is TRBJ2-2, the V gene TRBV6-5; weak D call: TRBD2 (5 bases). Germline CDR1 is MNHEY and CDR2 is SVGAGI. V shed 7 bases and J shed 4 bases, with 13 bases lying between them. This CDR3 is 14 amino acids long. In DNA, the CDR3 is TGTGCCAGCACTAAGGACTTGATCACCGGGGAGCTGTTTTTT. This codes for CASTKDLITGELFF.

The V call is TRBV13, the J call TRBJ1-5; D is unresolved. The CDR3 has 13 residues. Trimming removed 6 bases at V and 9 bases at J, with 15 bases between. The V gene's germline CDR1 is PRHDT and CDR2 FYEKMQ (reference sequence). The DNA for the CDR3 is TGTGCCAGCAGTTACAAGGTCCGGGGGCCCCAGCATTTT. Encoded protein: CASSYKVRGPQHF.

The genes are TRBV11-2 and TRBJ1-4; 8 nucleotides agree with TRBD1. Germline lookup yields CDR1 SGHAT and CDR2 FQNNGV. The CDR3 extends over 16 amino acids. V lost 3 bases to trimming and J lost 4 bases; unmatched junction nucleotides: 7. CDR3 DNA: TGTGCCAGCAGCTTGGACAGGGCCGCCTTTAATGAAAAACTGTTTTTT. This sequence encodes CASSLDRAAFNEKLFF.

The chain has TRBV19 and TRBJ1-1, with D possibly matching TRBD1 (6 bases). Germline V gives CDR1 LNHDA, CDR2 SQIVND (reference sequence). Trimming took 1 base from V and 10 from J, leaving 19 bases between them. The CDR3 is 15 amino acids. The CDR3 is CASSIARTVYGRAFF. For the CDR3, the DNA is TGTGCCAGTAGTATAGCCCGGACAGTCTATGGGCGAGCTTTCTTT.

The V gene is TRBV9, the J gene TRBJ1-5, with D tentatively TRBD1 (5 bases). This CDR3 contains 15 residues. Trimming removed 0 bases at V and 3 bases at J, with 10 bases between. Germline V CDR1 and CDR2: SGDLS, YYNGEE. The CDR3 sequence is CASSVGGLNNQPQHF. CDR3 nucleotide sequence: TGTGCCAGCAGCGTAGGGGGACTGAACAATCAGCCCCAGCATTTT. The full variable domain, its missing parts supplied by reference TRBV9 and TRBJ1-5, is DSGVTQTPKHLITATGQRVTLRCSPRSGDLSVYWYQQSLDQGLQFLIQYYNGEERAKGNILERFSAQQFPDLHSELNLSSLELGDSALYFCASSVGGLNNQPQHFGDGTRLSIL.

In its sample, this clone was seen a few times. The chain is built from TRBV7-9 and TRBJ1-4; 7 positions match TRBD1. Germline lookup yields CDR1 SEHNR and CDR2 FQNEAQ (reference sequence). This CDR3 spans 15 amino acids. V dropped 5 bases and J dropped 9; count of bases not matched to a gene: 12. The CDR3 loop is CASSPPGTVGKKLFF. The CDR3 DNA reads as TGTGCCAGCAGCCCCCCCGGGACAGTCGGGAAAAAACTGTTTTTT.

The table lists this clone with a few counts. The V and J genes are TRBV5-4 and TRBJ2-6; D remains unclear. The CDR3 runs to 16 residues. CDR1 is SGHNT, CDR2 YYREEE, per germline (reference sequence). V gave up 0 bases and J gave up 0 bases, with 7 bases separating them. In DNA form, the CDR3 reads TGTGCCAGCAGCTTGGATTCGGTCTCTGGGGCCAACGTCCTGACTTTC. This codes for CASSLDSVSGANVLTF.

V usage is TRBV19 and J usage is TRBJ1-3, with 7 bases aligning to TRBD1. The V gene's germline CDR1 is LNHDA and CDR2 SQIVND (reference sequence). J was trimmed by 0 bases and V by 7 bases; bases with no gene match: 3. The CDR3 length is 14 residues. The CDR3 sequence is CASNRGSSGNTIYF. The CDR3 coding sequence is TGTGCCAGTAACAGGGGTAGCTCTGGAAACACCATATATTTT.

This sequence joins TRBV28 and TRBJ2-2, with 7 bases that match TRBD2. CDR1 MDHEN and CDR2 SYDVKM come from the germline V gene. V shed 2 bases and J 0 bases; nucleotides not matched to a gene: 6. The CDR3 extends over 17 amino acids. The CDR3 sequence is CASSLHFAGANTGELFF. CDR3 DNA sequence: TGTGCCAGCAGTTTACACTTTGCGGGGGCGAACACCGGGGAGCTGTTTTTT.

This clone was found once. V usage is TRBV9 and J usage is TRBJ2-1; D not resolved. The CDR3 extends over 12 amino acids. From germline, CDR1 is SGDLS and CDR2 YYNGEE. Trimming took off 4 bases at V and 8 bases at J, with 10 bases between the two ends. CDR3 sequence (DNA): TGTGCCAGCAGCCCCGACTCCGATGAGCAGTTCTTC. Residues: CASSPDSDEQFF.

The chain has TRBV10-2 and TRBJ1-2; 8 nucleotides align to TRBD1. V was clipped by 4 bases and J by 7 bases; unmatched bases: 8. Germline CDR1 WSHSY, CDR2 SAAADI. The length of the CDR3 is 14 residues. CDR3 DNA sequence: TGCGCCAGCAGTGGGGGTCAGGGGGCTCGTGGCTACACCTTC. The encoded protein is CASSGGQGARGYTF.

The V and J genes are TRBV5-8 and TRBJ2-1, with 7 bases aligning to TRBD1. V trimming: 4 bases; J trimming: 0 bases; junction bases outside the gene matches: 1. The CDR3 contains 14 residues. CDR1 is SGHTS and CDR2 is YDEGEE in the germline V gene. This chain's CDR3 is CASSRQGSYNEQFF. Here the CDR3 DNA reads TGTGCCAGCAGCCGACAGGGCTCCTACAATGAGCAGTTCTTC.

The rearrangement links TRBV27 to TRBJ1-3; 9 bases fit TRBD1. Germline V gives CDR1 MNHEY, CDR2 SMNVEV (reference sequence). V lost 6 bases, J lost 4 bases, and 1 base stayed unmatched. The CDR3 has 13 residues. DNA of the CDR3: TGTGCCAGCAGACAGGGGGCCGGAAACACCATATATTTT. This encodes CASRQGAGNTIYF.

The rearrangement joins TRBV6-5 to TRBJ2-7; 7 positions agree with TRBD1. CDR1 is MNHEY and CDR2 is SVGAGI in the germline V gene. CDR3 length equals 13 residues. The V segment lost 6 bases and the J segment 5 bases; nucleotides outside the gene matches: 7. The chain's CDR3 is CASRTDRDHEQYF. The DNA for the CDR3 is TGTGCCAGCAGGACTGACAGGGACCACGAGCAGTACTTC.

The rearrangement links TRBV30 to TRBJ1-5, with 7 positions matching TRBD1. CDR1 and CDR2 (germline): GTSNPN, SVGIG (reference sequence). The junction had 8 bases not matched to a gene; V was cut back by 2 bases and J by 7 bases. This CDR3 comprises 14 residues. DNA for the CDR3: TGTGCCTGGAGTAAAACAGGGGTTGAACAGCCCCAGCATTTT. The encoded protein is CAWSKTGVEQPQHF.

This chain uses TRBV4-1 with TRBJ1-2; TRBD1 matches 10 bases. Germline CDR1 MGHRA, CDR2 YSYEKL. J was trimmed by 5 bases and V by 4 bases; bases with no gene match: 10. The CDR3 runs 16 residues. The CDR3 DNA is TGCGCCAGCAGCCCGAATCCGGGACAGGGGTTTTATGGCTACACCTTC. This translates into CASSPNPGQGFYGYTF.

The chain couples TRBV18 to TRBJ1-6; perhaps TRBD1 as D (6 bases). The CDR3 extends over 14 amino acids. The germline V and J ends were trimmed by 3 bases and 7 bases, with 10 bases remaining between them. Germline values: CDR1 KGHSH, CDR2 LQKENI. CDR3 region: CASSPDRRNSPLHF. The CDR3 DNA reads as TGTGCCAGCTCACCCGACAGGCGGAATTCACCCCTCCACTTT. The variable domain in full, completed from reference TRBV18 and TRBJ1-6, reads NAGVMQNPRHLVRRRGQEARLRCSPMKGHSHVYWYRQLPEEGLKFMVYLQKENIIDESGMPKERFSAEFPKEGPSILRIQQVVRGDSAAYFCASSPDRRNSPLHFGNGTRLTVT.

The V call is TRBV6-5, the J call TRBJ2-5; no reliable D call. The germline V gene encodes CDR1 MNHEY and CDR2 SVGAGI. The CDR3 loop spans 13 amino acids. V lost 8 bases and J 0 bases, leaving 10 bases between the germline ends. In nucleotides, the CDR3 is TGTGCCAGCGCACCCGCGTACCAAGAGACCCAGTACTTC. It specifies CASAPAYQETQYF.

The chain has TRBV9 and TRBJ2-7; 7 bases are shared with TRBD1. J gave up 2 bases and V 4 bases, and 9 bases lay outside the gene matches. The CDR3 has 15 residues. The germline V gene encodes CDR1 SGDLS and CDR2 YYNGEE. CDR3 loop: CASSPQTGTAYEQYF. In DNA, the CDR3 is TGTGCCAGCAGCCCCCAGACAGGGACGGCCTACGAGCAGTACTTC.

The chain links TRBV2 to TRBJ1-2, with 10 bases aligning to TRBD1. There are 15 residues in the CDR3. The germline CDR1 and CDR2 sequences are SNHLY and FYNNEI. After removal of 5 bases from V and 3 bases from J, the junction contained 6 bases not matched to a gene. The CDR3 sequence: CASSWRQGADYGYTF. The CDR3 DNA is TGTGCCAGCAGTTGGAGACAGGGGGCGGACTATGGCTACACCTTC.

This clone was observed a handful of times. V and J are TRBV25-1 and TRBJ2-7; tentative D call: TRBD1 (6 bases). CDR1 and CDR2 from the germline V gene are MGHDK and SYGVNS. V lost 9 bases, J lost 2 bases, and 17 bases lay in between. The CDR3 runs to 14 residues. CDR3 amino acids: CASWGPEGPYEQYF. CDR3 nucleotide sequence: TGTGCCAGTTGGGGGCCCGAAGGCCCCTACGAGCAGTACTTC.

This clone was detected a few times. This rearrangement joins TRBV4-1 to TRBJ2-3; D is uncertain. V lost 1 base to trimming and J lost 6 bases, with 11 bases between them. This CDR3 is built from 14 residues. Germline CDR1 reads MGHRA; CDR2 reads YSYEKL. The CDR3 region is CASSQGPNGDTQYF. CDR3 DNA sequence: TGCGCCAGCAGCCAAGGCCCAAACGGGGATACGCAGTATTTT.

The chain links TRBV10-3 to TRBJ1-2, with D possibly being TRBD1 (5 bases). This CDR3 has 12 residues. The germline V gene has CDR1 ENHRY and CDR2 SYGVKD. V lost 4 bases and J 7 bases, leaving 10 bases between the germline ends. The CDR3 here is CAISGSGLGYTF. The CDR3 DNA reads TGTGCCATCAGTGGCTCAGGGCTTGGCTACACCTTC.